The clone carrying this T cell receptor (beta chain) has a handful of counts. The antigen is undetermined. The sample is drawn from a study of T-cell reconstitution after alpha-beta-depleted transplantation in children. Overall study results and limits: The high TCRbeta diversity at day 60 in some patients came from surviving recipient T cells and thymic progenitors. Fresh T-cell production supplied most of the T-cell counts and diversity seen one year after transplant. Reportedly, alpha-beta T cells present about two months post-transplant originated from several hundred expanded clones of graft origin.

Library preparation (for TCRbeta) was performed with unique molecular identifiers. TCRdb recomputed calls from the PCR reads with MiXCR, one row per CDR3 protein. The sample has a few hundred thousand distinct CDR3 sequences, around 15% seen once; the top ten hold under 30%. This receptor was taken from a boy under three years old who had a stem cell transplant for Wiskott-Aldrich syndrome, so the T cells may come from the graft donor. The sample was PBMCs, mostly from graft donor cells, taken 360 days after TCRalphabeta/CD19-depleted stem cell transplant.

Here the CDR3 DNA reads TGTGCCAGCAGTGAATGGGGCTTTAATTCACCCCTCCACTTT. As protein: CASSEWGFNSPLHF. The chain links TRBV25-1 to TRBJ1-6, with D perhaps TRBD1 (5 bases). CDR1 is MGHDK and CDR2 is SYGVNS in the germline V gene. The V gene lost 1 base and the J gene lost 6 bases, with 7 bases spanning the gap. The CDR3 has 14 residues.